This T cell receptor (beta chain) was retrieved from a study of T cell responses to AZD1222 COVID-19 vaccine. With regard to this clone: Its antigen is as yet unknown.

Germline CDR1 SGDLS, CDR2 YYNGEE. V lost 0 bases and J lost 5; bases outside the gene matches: 4. The CDR3 loop spans 14 amino acids. Study results and caveats: The number of AZD1222 recipients seropositive at baseline was only five or six. Spike-specific TCR breadth rose after two AZD1222 doses, and depth rose as well.

TCRdb's table, derived via immunoSEQ multiplex PCR, lists solely in-frame clones and lacks some. Counted here are about 110,000 clones, around 90% occurring once; the ten biggest clones make up approximately 3%. This receptor was taken from an adult in good health. V usage is TRBV9 and J usage is TRBJ2-7, with 8 nucleotides matching TRBD1. The source was peripheral blood, collected on day 0 of MenACWY control vaccination. CDR3 sequence: CASSVGRGHDEQYF. The DNA for the CDR3 is TGTGCCAGCAGCGTAGGCAGGGGGCACGACGAGCAGTACTTC.